This T cell receptor beta chain was sequenced in a study of CD8 T cells in Susac syndrome (dated by TCRdb to the late 2010s). Turning to the overall study: The study used repertoire sequencing to test whether antigen drove CD8+ T cell activation and differentiation in Susac syndrome.

High-throughput TCR beta sequencing profiled peripheral blood CD8+ and CD4+ T cells from healthy donors, Susac syndrome patients and multiple sclerosis patients. The healthy donors served as controls matched for age and sex. CD8+ TEMRA cells were enriched by FACS, while bulk CD8+ and CD4+ T cells were purified by magnetic negative isolation. Blood was drawn into EDTA tubes, processed within 24 hours, and PBMCs were isolated by density gradient centrifugation. PBMCs intended for TCR sequencing were cryopreserved in liquid nitrogen and were subsequently thawed in a 37 degrees C water bath. The sorted or isolated CD4+, CD8+ and CD8+ TEMRA cells had a purity of 90% or higher. The germline V gene encodes CDR1 DFQATT and CDR2 SNEGSKA (reference sequence). Compared with germline, V lacks 4 bases and J lacks 5 bases; bases without a gene match: 10. Taken from cysteine to phenylalanine, the CDR3 has 15 residues. Of all the DNA, just the CDR3 is kept, 45 bases in frame from base 1.

Results and caveats for the whole study, not just this receptor: The TCR sequencing and HLA analysis was acknowledged to have included a relatively small number of individuals.

RNA was extracted using the RNeasy kit, and roughly 0.5 to 1 ug of the RNA was reverse transcribed with random hexamers. The immunoSEQ multiplex PCR assay, which covers 54 Vbeta and 13 Jbeta segments, was used to amplify TCR beta CDR3 regions. Bias from PCR amplification was corrected by using a synthetic template baseline for primer optimization and for computational correction. On the study's bioinformatics: Reads were assigned to V, D and J genes according to IMGT and analyzed in immunoSEQ Analyzer, with only productive sequences retained. To calculate clonality, Shannon entropy was normalized by log2 of the number of productive unique sequences and then subtracted from one. For each patient and control, public and private clones were evaluated within the 100 most prevalent clones. Clones were defined as Susac-specific when absent from the healthy and MS cohorts, from fewer than 1,200 published viral clones and from other ImmuneACCESS disease sequences. TCRdb itself trimmed the public reads at Q25 with fastp, ran MiXCR and retained productive beta chains. Entries are consolidated by CDR3 protein sequence, retaining the most common genes and DNA. In this record, the V and J calls reflect TCRdb's handling and not the investigators' own analysis. The sample records 180,000 or so distinct CDR3 sequences, over 85% of which are singletons. The ten biggest clones cover roughly 0.1% of the sample.

A note on this clonotype: The antigen it recognizes is unknown. Base qualities were left out, and no much larger clone turns up one base away.

Sequencing input: CD4+ T cells from PBMCs. The sequence came from a human donor in good health. This chain is built from TRBV20-1 and TRBJ2-5, with 10 bases in between that match TRBD1. The sequence in DNA is TGCAGTGCTACCTTGGGGACAGGGGACGGTGAGACCCAGTACTTC. This translates into CSATLGTGDGETQYF.